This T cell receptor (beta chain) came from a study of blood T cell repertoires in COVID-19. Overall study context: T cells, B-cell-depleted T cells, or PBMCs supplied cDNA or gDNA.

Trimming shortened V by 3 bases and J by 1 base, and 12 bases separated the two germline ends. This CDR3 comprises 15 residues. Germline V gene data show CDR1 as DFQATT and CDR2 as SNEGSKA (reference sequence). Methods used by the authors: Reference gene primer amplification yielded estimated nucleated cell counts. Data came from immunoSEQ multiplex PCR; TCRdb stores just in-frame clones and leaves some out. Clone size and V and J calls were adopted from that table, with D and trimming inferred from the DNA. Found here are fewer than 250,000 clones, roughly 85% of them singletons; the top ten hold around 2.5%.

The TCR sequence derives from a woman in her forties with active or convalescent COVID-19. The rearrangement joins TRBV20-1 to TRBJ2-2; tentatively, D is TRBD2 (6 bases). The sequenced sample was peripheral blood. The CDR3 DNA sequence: TGCAGTGCTAGTGAAGGAGGGAAGAACACCGGGGAGCTGTTTTTT. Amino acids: CSASEGGKNTGELFF.